Listed here are 25 T cell receptor beta chains from one sample, sequenced in a study of cytomegalovirus exposure and HLA in healthy donors. The PCR used 60 Vbeta and 13 Jbeta primers. Repertoires were generated with immunoSEQ multiplex PCR, while TCRdb's copy carries only in-frame clones and drops some. There are some 93,000 clones in the sample; less than 9.5% occur only once, and 5.1% lies in the top ten. Sequencing input: PBMCs. Receptors originate from a middle-aged man in good health and CMV-seropositive.

This clone was seen a few times. This chain links TRBV28 with TRBJ1-5; TRBD1 might be the D (5 bases). V was clipped by 6 bases and J by 11 bases, with 11 bases between them. The length of the CDR3 is 11 residues. The V gene's germline CDR1 is MDHEN and CDR2 SYDVKM. CDR3 in DNA: TGTGCCAGCAGCCAATGGGGGGCCCAGCATTTT. It translates to CASSQWGAQHF.

In the case of this clone: The conserved closing phenylalanine or tryptophan is absent in this CDR3, likely reflecting a read error. The DNA is left out, because the CDR3 cannot be placed on it with certainty; the CDR3 is given as TCRdb lists it. The J gene is TRBJ2-3, the V gene TRBV30; TRBD2 is the table's D call, not checked against the DNA. The germline gives CDR1 GTSNPN, CDR2 SVGIG (reference sequence). The CDR3 spans 14 residues, counting both ends. The CDR3 protein is CAWSRGLAIDTKYL.

This clone was recorded a few times. This chain's CDR3 is CSVLRLAGTSYEQYF. CDR3 DNA: TGCAGCGTGCTACGACTAGCGGGAACCTCCTACGAGCAGTACTTC. The V gene is TRBV29-1, the J gene TRBJ2-7, with 11 nucleotides matching TRBD2. The junction had 7 bases not matched to a gene; V was cut back by 6 bases and J by 0 bases. In germline, CDR1 is SQVTM, CDR2 ANQGSEA. This CDR3 comprises 15 residues.

This sequence joins TRBV2 and TRBJ2-5; possible D gene TRBD2, 5 bases. V shed 9 bases and J shed 8 bases, with 13 bases lying between them. Germline CDR1 reads SNHLY; CDR2 reads FYNNEI. The CDR3 is 11 amino acids. CDR3 nucleotides: TGTGCCAGTTCATTCGGGGTCACCCAGTACTTC. It translates to CASSFGVTQYF.

This clone was observed a few times. V and J are TRBV5-4 and TRBJ2-1, with no clear D. Trimming shortened V by 0 bases and J by 0 bases, and 7 bases separated the two germline ends. The germline gives CDR1 SGHNT, CDR2 YYREEE (reference sequence). The CDR3 has 15 residues. The CDR3 is CASSLDSGSYNEQFF. In DNA, the CDR3 is TGTGCCAGCAGCTTGGACTCAGGCTCCTACAATGAGCAGTTCTTC.

This clone showed up just a few times. The gene calls are TRBV7-8 and TRBJ2-3; possible D gene TRBD1, 6 bases. Germline V gives CDR1 SGHVS, CDR2 FQNEAQ. CDR3 length: 14 residues. The germline V and J ends were trimmed by 4 bases and 5 bases, with 13 bases remaining between them. The CDR3 reads CASSSRQVGDTQYF. The CDR3 DNA reads TGTGCCAGCAGCTCCCGACAGGTTGGAGATACGCAGTATTTT.

The table lists this clone with a few counts. The chain joins TRBV4-1 to TRBJ2-2; 8 bases fit TRBD1. The V segment lost 4 bases and the J segment 4 bases; nucleotides outside the gene matches: 2. The CDR3 contains 14 residues. Germline V CDR1 and CDR2: MGHRA, YSYEKL. CDR3 protein: CASSPDRATGELFF. The CDR3 bases are TGCGCCAGCAGCCCGGACAGGGCCACCGGGGAGCTGTTTTTT.

The chain employs TRBV5-4 and TRBJ1-2; TRBD1 matches at 12 bases. This CDR3 has 15 amino acids. With 3 bases clipped from V and 8 bases from J, the junction kept 8 bases outside the gene matches. In germline, CDR1 is SGHNT, CDR2 YYREEE (reference sequence). This chain's CDR3 is CASSSPGQGANGYTF. CDR3 nucleotides: TGTGCCAGCAGCTCACCGGGACAGGGGGCGAACGGCTACACCTTC.

This clone was recorded a few times. V gene TRBV4-2 combines with J gene TRBJ2-1; 11 nucleotides line up with TRBD2. This CDR3 spans 13 amino acids. CDR1 is LGHNA, CDR2 YNFKEQ, per germline. V was pared by 0 bases and J by 15 bases, with 4 bases of the junction left unmatched. The CDR3 loop is CASSQDLAGGGFF. The CDR3, as DNA: TGTGCCAGCAGCCAAGACCTAGCGGGAGGTGGGTTCTTC.

This clone was observed a few times. The rearrangement joins TRBV5-4 to TRBJ2-1; TRBD2 aligns across 7 bases. Germline V gene lookup returns CDR1 SGHNT and CDR2 YYREEE (reference sequence). The CDR3 is 15 residues long. V lost 4 bases to trimming and J lost 8 bases; unmatched junction nucleotides: 12. The DNA for the CDR3 is TGTGCCAGCAGCCCCACTAGCGCCCTACGAGATGAGCAGTTCTTC. This codes for CASSPTSALRDEQFF.

This chain connects TRBV4-3 to TRBJ2-1; 10 bases line up with TRBD2. Germline CDR1 LGHNA, CDR2 YSLEER. The CDR3 covers 18 residues. J was trimmed by 6 bases and V by 3 bases; bases with no gene match: 14. The CDR3 region is CASSHQFLAGEGLNEQFF. The CDR3 DNA sequence: TGCGCCAGCAGCCACCAATTTCTAGCGGGAGAAGGCCTCAATGAGCAGTTCTTC.

The gene calls are TRBV7-3 and TRBJ1-3; D is ambiguous. CDR3 length: 14 residues. The V end lost 7 bases, the J end lost 0 bases, and 10 bases lay between the germline ends. Germline V gene data show CDR1 as SGHTA and CDR2 as FQGTGA. This CDR3 reads CASKEDSSGNTIYF. Written as DNA, the CDR3 is TGTGCCAGCAAGGAGGACTCCTCTGGAAACACCATATATTTT.

This clone was counted only a few times. This chain connects TRBV18 to TRBJ1-5; no firm D call. With 6 bases removed from V and 0 bases from J, the gap between germline ends came to 9 bases. CDR3 length: 14 amino acids. Germline V gene data show CDR1 as KGHSH and CDR2 as LQKENI. The chain's CDR3 is CASSPSVSNQPQHF. The CDR3 region has the DNA TGTGCCAGCTCTCCCAGTGTTAGCAATCAGCCCCAGCATTTT.

This clone was counted a few times. The chain combines TRBV6-5 with TRBJ2-2; TRBD2 is a possible D gene (6 bases). CDR3 length: 15 amino acids. Germline lookup yields CDR1 MNHEY and CDR2 SVGAGI. Trimming shortened V by 2 bases and J by 1 base, and 8 bases separated the two germline ends. CDR3 sequence reads: CASSYRRENTGELFF. CDR3 in DNA: TGTGCCAGCAGTTACCGGCGGGAGAACACCGGGGAGCTGTTTTTT.

About this clone: Within the sample, other DNA sequences also encode this same CDR3. The chain joins TRBV30 to TRBJ2-3; perhaps TRBD2 as D (5 bases). Trimming removed 0 bases from V and 1 base from J, with 11 bases in between. This CDR3 contains 15 residues. Germline lookup yields CDR1 GTSNPN and CDR2 SVGIG (reference sequence). CDR3 amino acids: CAWSVGLAGTDTQYF. CDR3 DNA: TGTGCCTGGAGTGTCGGCCTAGCAGGCACAGATACGCAGTATTTT.

This clone was picked up a small number of times. The V and J genes are TRBV7-9 and TRBJ2-7; D is perhaps TRBD2 (6 bases). Germline loops: CDR1 SEHNR, CDR2 FQNEAQ (reference sequence). V shed 1 base and J shed 1 base, with 14 bases lying between them. This CDR3 contains 16 residues. This chain's CDR3 is CASSLGAGGISYEQYF. As DNA, the CDR3 is TGTGCCAGCAGCTTAGGAGCAGGCGGGATATCCTACGAGCAGTACTTC.

The rearrangement links TRBV27 to TRBJ2-5; TRBD2 might be the D (5 bases). This CDR3 region has 16 residues. CDR1 MNHEY and CDR2 SMNVEV come from the germline V gene (reference sequence). Between the trimmed V and J ends, which lost 7 bases and 1 base, there was a span of 19 bases. Written as DNA, the CDR3 is TGTGCCAGCACCTATATCCCCCGGACTTGCCAAGAGACCCAGTACTTC. This gives the protein CASTYIPRTCQETQYF.

The chain links TRBV10-3 to TRBJ1-1, with 7 nucleotides matching TRBD1. V dropped 11 bases and J dropped 7; count of bases not matched to a gene: 16. The CDR3 spans 14 residues. Germline values: CDR1 ENHRY, CDR2 SYGVKD. The CDR3: CAPRLGTDGSEAFF. The CDR3 DNA is TGTGCCCCCCGCCTCGGGACAGACGGGAGTGAAGCTTTCTTT.

V is TRBV11-3 and J is TRBJ2-7; perhaps TRBD1 as D (6 bases). Germline-derived CDR1 and CDR2 are SGHNT and YENEEA. V was clipped by 1 base and J by 4 bases, with 11 bases between them. CDR3 length: 14 residues. This CDR3 reads CASSLGQGTYEQYF. The CDR3 DNA reads as TGTGCCAGCAGCTTAGGCCAGGGGACGTACGAGCAGTACTTC.

This clone showed up just a few times. This sequence joins TRBV5-1 and TRBJ1-4; TRBD1 matches at 9 bases. This CDR3 is 16 amino acids long. CDR1 is SGHRS and CDR2 is YFSETQ in the germline V gene. With 0 bases clipped from V and 11 bases from J, the junction kept 11 bases outside the gene matches. The CDR3 sequence: CASSLGQGGAEEKLFF. In DNA, the CDR3 is TGCGCCAGCAGCTTGGGACAGGGGGGCGCGGAGGAGAAACTGTTTTTT.

This clone has a handful of counts. The V gene is TRBV27, the J gene TRBJ1-1; D is perhaps TRBD1 (5 bases). Germline CDR1 MNHEY, CDR2 SMNVEV (reference sequence). V was cut by 7 bases and J by 5 bases, with 11 bases left in between. The CDR3 sequence is 12 residues long. The CDR3 loop reads CASTWGGTEAFF. For the CDR3, the DNA is TGTGCCAGCACCTGGGGGGGGACTGAAGCTTTCTTT.

This clone was detected a few times. The chain uses TRBV10-3 and TRBJ1-2, with no clear D. Germline V CDR1 and CDR2: ENHRY, SYGVKD. Deletions cut 4 bases from V and 4 bases from J, with 10 bases between. This CDR3 contains 13 residues. The CDR3 is CAISAGEGYGYTF. CDR3 nucleotide sequence: TGTGCCATCAGTGCCGGGGAGGGCTATGGCTACACCTTC.

This clone appeared a few times. V is TRBV6-5 and J is TRBJ1-6; a possible D gene is TRBD1 (5 bases). Germline V gives CDR1 MNHEY, CDR2 SVGAGI. The CDR3 is 15 amino acids. V lost 2 bases to trimming and J lost 3 bases, with 8 bases between them. The CDR3 coding sequence is TGTGCCAGCAGTTACGGAAGGGGCTATAATTCACCCCTCCACTTT. As protein: CASSYGRGYNSPLHF.

This clone has only a few counts. This chain joins TRBV10-1 and TRBJ2-3; 8 bases fit TRBD2. Trimming cost V 6 bases and J 0 bases; bases outside gene matches: 8. Per germline, CDR1 WNHNN and CDR2 SYGVQD (reference sequence). CDR3 length: 16 amino acids. The CDR3 coding sequence is TGCGCCAGCAGACCAATAGCGGGACTAAGCACAGATACGCAGTATTTT. It yields the protein CASRPIAGLSTDTQYF.

This chain connects TRBV5-1 to TRBJ2-2; 11 bases agree with TRBD2. The CDR3 runs to 19 residues. V lost 4 bases, J lost 4 bases, and 15 bases stayed unmatched. In germline, CDR1 is SGHRS, CDR2 YFSETQ. The CDR3 here is CASSPMGLADAGGTGELFF. The CDR3 nucleotides read TGCGCCAGCAGCCCGATGGGACTAGCGGATGCTGGGGGCACCGGGGAGCTGTTTTTT.